This T cell receptor (beta chain) is drawn from a study of blood T cell repertoires in COVID-19. The wider study: Samples came from the United States, Italy and Spain, spanning acute and convalescent COVID-19. The analysed material was cDNA or gDNA that came from T cells, B-cell-depleted T cells, or PBMCs.

V was pared by 3 bases and J by 5 bases, with 13 bases between. The germline V gene encodes CDR1 LNHDA and CDR2 SQIVND (reference sequence). CDR3 length: 14 amino acids. Per the original methods: Counts of nucleated cells, estimated from reference gene primer amplification, were obtained. Generated by immunoSEQ multiplex PCR, the TCRdb table keeps only in-frame clones and is missing some. The DNA was the basis for D and trimming; V, J and clone size are from that table. The sample has some 250,000 clones, about 87% seen once. The chain couples TRBV19 to TRBJ1-2; D not resolved. The sequencing sample was made of peripheral blood. The TCR comes from a woman aged 70-85 years with active or convalescent COVID-19. CDR3 residues: CASSIEGGYYGYTF. Written as DNA, the CDR3 is TGTGCCAGTAGTATCGAGGGCGGCTATTATGGCTACACCTTC.